Presented here are 31 T cell receptor beta chains from one specimen sequenced in a study of sequential checkpoint blockade in melanoma. Treatment: randomized to nivolumab then ipilimumab (arm A) or the reverse (arm B). Some clones are missing from TCRdb's copy, which holds only in-frame ones; the method was immunoSEQ multiplex PCR. Counted here are about 29,000 clones, 60% to 80% occurring once; the ten biggest clones make up 22%. The material sequenced was CD8+ T cells sorted from blood (inferred from file names), taken from a patient given nivolumab and ipilimumab in sequence. The receptors were sampled from a human donor with melanoma.

This clone was seen only a few times. This sequence joins TRBV5-6 and TRBJ1-6; D is perhaps TRBD1 (6 bases). This CDR3 spans 16 amino acids. Germline-derived CDR1 and CDR2 are SGHDT and YYEEEE. The V and J ends lost 4 bases and 2 bases respectively, with 13 bases between them. The DNA for the CDR3 is TGTGCCAGCAGCAACGCAGACAGGCCCTATAATTCACCCCTCCACTTT. It yields the protein CASSNADRPYNSPLHF.

The J gene is TRBJ2-7, the V gene TRBV4-2, with D perhaps matching TRBD2 (5 bases). Per the germline V gene, CDR1 is LGHNA and CDR2 is YNFKEQ. The length of the CDR3 is 14 residues. Deletions cut 4 bases from V and 0 bases from J, with 10 bases between. CDR3 amino acids: CASSPMRDSYEQYF. For the CDR3, the DNA is TGTGCCAGCAGCCCGATGAGGGACTCCTACGAGCAGTACTTC.

CDR3 in amino acids: CASSTGTGIAYEQYF. DNA for the CDR3: TGTGCCAGCAGTACCGGGACAGGGATTGCCTACGAGCAGTACTTC. The V call is TRBV9, the J call TRBJ2-7; 9 bases are a match to TRBD1. The ends lost 5 bases at V and 2 bases at J; junction bases unmatched: 8. The germline V gene has CDR1 SGDLS and CDR2 YYNGEE. This CDR3 comprises 15 residues.

The gene calls are TRBV2 and TRBJ1-5, with D possibly matching TRBD1 (5 bases). CDR1 SNHLY and CDR2 FYNNEI come from the germline V gene. The CDR3 loop spans 13 amino acids. Trimming pared 8 bases from V and 8 bases from J, leaving 16 bases between. In nucleotides, the CDR3 is TGTGCCAGCCGCCCCACCGGCAGGGAGCCCCAGCATTTT. This encodes CASRPTGREPQHF.

The chain is built from TRBV27 and TRBJ2-7; TRBD2 matches at 8 bases. The V gene's germline CDR1 is MNHEY and CDR2 SMNVEV (reference sequence). CDR3 length: 15 residues. V lost 4 bases to trimming and J lost 0 bases; unmatched junction nucleotides: 5. Here the CDR3 reads CASSSSGGHSYEQYF. CDR3 nucleotides: TGTGCCAGCAGTTCCAGCGGGGGTCACTCCTACGAGCAGTACTTC.

The rearrangement links TRBV28 to TRBJ2-7; 9 bases match TRBD1. With V trimmed by 6 bases and J by 5 bases, 11 bases remained unmatched. Germline V gene sequence: CDR1 MDHEN, CDR2 SYDVKM. The CDR3 totals 15 residues. The CDR3 DNA sequence: TGTGCCAGCAGCATCACCGGGACAGGGTGGGACGAGCAGTACTTC. Translating it yields CASSITGTGWDEQYF.

V usage is TRBV4-3 and J usage is TRBJ1-1, with D unresolved. Germline values: CDR1 LGHNA, CDR2 YSLEER. Trimming shortened V by 0 bases and J by 0 bases, and 8 bases separated the two germline ends. The CDR3 consists of 15 residues. CDR3 sequence: CASSQDRRMNTEAFF. CDR3 in DNA: TGCGCCAGCAGCCAAGACCGGAGGATGAACACTGAAGCTTTCTTT.

The J gene is TRBJ2-1, the V gene TRBV19; 10 bases are shared with TRBD2. The ends lost 3 bases at V and 8 bases at J; junction bases unmatched: 10. The CDR3 contains 16 residues. The germline V gene encodes CDR1 LNHDA and CDR2 SQIVND (reference sequence). The CDR3 is CASSIGASGSMDEQFF. The DNA for the CDR3 is TGTGCCAGTAGTATCGGGGCTAGCGGGAGTATGGATGAGCAGTTCTTC.

The chain recombines TRBV6-5 with TRBJ1-1; perhaps TRBD1 as D (6 bases). Germline-derived CDR1 and CDR2 are MNHEY and SVGAGI. V was shortened by 2 bases and J by 3 bases, with 10 bases between the two germline ends. This CDR3 has 14 amino acids. CDR3 sequence: CASSYRTGYTEAFF. The CDR3 coding sequence is TGTGCCAGCAGTTACCGAACAGGGTACACTGAAGCTTTCTTT.

This clone appeared a few times. The genes are TRBV7-6 and TRBJ1-5; no reliable D call. The CDR3 loop spans 13 amino acids. The germline CDR1 and CDR2 sequences are SGHVS and FNYEAQ. The V end lost 4 bases, the J end lost 7 bases, and 11 bases lay between the germline ends. Here the CDR3 reads CASSSGYTQPQHF. Here the CDR3 DNA reads TGTGCCAGCAGCTCGGGGTACACGCAGCCCCAGCATTTT.

The chain joins TRBV10-3 to TRBJ2-7; 9 nucleotides line up with TRBD1. This CDR3 has 15 residues. CDR1 is ENHRY, CDR2 SYGVKD, per germline. Trimming took 6 bases from V and 0 from J; bases not matched to a gene: 6. CDR3 in amino acids: CAIRSTGGDSYEQYF. CDR3 coding DNA: TGTGCCATCAGATCGACAGGGGGTGACTCCTACGAGCAGTACTTC.

This clone was seen a single time. V and J are TRBV10-1 and TRBJ2-2, with 8 bases aligning to TRBD1. Trimming removed 1 base from V and 0 bases from J; junction bases left unmatched: 7. The CDR3 loop spans 18 amino acids. The V gene's germline CDR1 is WNHNN and CDR2 SYGVQD (reference sequence). CDR3 residues: CASSEFTPGGANTGELFF. The CDR3 nucleotides are TGCGCCAGCAGTGAGTTCACCCCAGGGGGCGCGAACACCGGGGAGCTGTTTTTT.

V gene TRBV4-3 combines with J gene TRBJ2-1, with 7 bases lining up with TRBD1. The junction had 6 bases not matched to a gene; V was cut back by 0 bases and J by 4 bases. The CDR3 has 16 residues. Germline lookup yields CDR1 LGHNA and CDR2 YSLEER. The CDR3 region has the DNA TGCGCCAGCAGCCAAGAGACCAGGGGGAGTTACAATGAGCAGTTCTTC. It yields the protein CASSQETRGSYNEQFF.

This chain joins TRBV19 and TRBJ2-3; weak D call: TRBD2 (5 bases). Trimming removed 4 bases from V and 4 bases from J, with 9 bases in between. CDR3 size: 13 residues. Germline V gives CDR1 LNHDA, CDR2 SQIVND (reference sequence). Here the CDR3 reads CASSKDGADTQYF. The CDR3 DNA follows: TGTGCCAGTAGTAAGGACGGGGCAGATACGCAGTATTTT.

This clone was detected once. The chain carries TRBV4-3 and TRBJ2-1; D is unclear. The germline V and J ends were trimmed by 0 bases and 4 bases, with 10 bases remaining between them. This CDR3 spans 15 amino acids. From germline, CDR1 is LGHNA and CDR2 YSLEER. The CDR3 here is CASSQERSTYNEQFF. The DNA of the CDR3 is TGCGCCAGCAGCCAAGAGAGGTCGACGTACAATGAGCAGTTCTTC.

J is TRBJ2-5 and V is TRBV7-9; 9 nucleotides agree with TRBD2. The end of the DNA fits TRBJ2-7 better, so the J call may be wrong. This CDR3 has 13 amino acids. Germline assignment: CDR1 SEHNR and CDR2 FQNEAQ (reference sequence). The CDR3 here is CASRGTSSHEQYF. CDR3 coding DNA: TGTGCCAGCAGGGGGACTAGCAGTCACGAGCAGTACTTC.

J is TRBJ2-1 and V is TRBV4-1; 8 positions match TRBD2. The CDR3 contains 15 residues. The junction had 7 bases not matched to a gene; V was cut back by 3 bases and J by 6 bases. Germline V gene data show CDR1 as MGHRA and CDR2 as YSYEKL. The CDR3 DNA follows: TGCGCCAGCAGCCAGGGAGCGGGAGAAGGCAATGAGCAGTTCTTC. Translation gives CASSQGAGEGNEQFF.

This clone was detected only once. The chain carries TRBV28 and TRBJ2-7, with a weak D call TRBD1 (6 bases). V lost 5 bases and J 5 bases, leaving 16 bases between the germline ends. The germline V gene encodes CDR1 MDHEN and CDR2 SYDVKM. The CDR3 extends over 14 amino acids. The CDR3 coding sequence is TGTGCCAGCAGTCTTTCTACAGGGATCCACGAGCAGTACTTC. It specifies CASSLSTGIHEQYF.

The gene calls are TRBV6-5 and TRBJ2-7; 8 positions match TRBD1. After removal of 0 bases from V and 2 bases from J, the junction contained 0 bases not matched to a gene. CDR3 size: 14 residues. Germline CDR1 MNHEY, CDR2 SVGAGI. The CDR3 DNA is TGTGCCAGCAGTTACTCACAGGGGGCCTACGAGCAGTACTTC. Protein sequence: CASSYSQGAYEQYF.

The chain links TRBV10-3 to TRBJ2-3, with 12 bases lining up with TRBD2. The germline V gene encodes CDR1 ENHRY and CDR2 SYGVKD. The CDR3 totals 15 residues. V was pared by 7 bases and J by 4 bases, with 6 bases of the junction left unmatched. The CDR3 DNA follows: TGTGCCATCACCCCTAGCGGGGGGGCTTCAGATACGCAGTATTTT. This translates into CAITPSGGASDTQYF.

This clone was counted a single time. The CDR3 DNA sequence: TGTGCCAGCAGCCCTAGACAGGGAACGAATGAGCAGTTCTTC. Its protein is CASSPRQGTNEQFF. The chain couples TRBV5-6 to TRBJ2-1, with 7 bases lining up with TRBD1. The CDR3 has 14 residues. V was pared by 4 bases and J by 7 bases, with 8 bases of the junction left unmatched. From germline, CDR1 is SGHDT and CDR2 YYEEEE.

The V gene is TRBV5-4, the J gene TRBJ1-2; D gene ambiguous. The CDR3 covers 13 residues. CDR1 and CDR2 from the germline V gene are SGHNT and YYREEE (reference sequence). With 2 bases removed from V and 4 bases from J, the gap between germline ends came to 9 bases. The CDR3 loop reads CASSLQSFYGYTF. CDR3 bases: TGTGCCAGCAGCTTACAATCCTTCTATGGCTACACCTTC.

This clone was counted once. The chain employs TRBV7-6 and TRBJ2-3; D unclear. Trimming left V 0 bases short and J 3 bases short, with 7 bases between. CDR1 and CDR2 from the germline V gene are SGHVS and FNYEAQ. The CDR3 is 14 amino acids. CDR3 sequence (DNA): TGTGCCAGCAGCTTAGCGATCGGGACAGATACGCAGTATTTT. It is translated as CASSLAIGTDTQYF.

The chain is built from TRBV5-4 and TRBJ1-1, with TRBD1 identical over 8 bases. V shed 1 base and J 4 bases; nucleotides not matched to a gene: 3. Germline CDR1 is SGHNT and CDR2 is YYREEE (reference sequence). The CDR3 loop spans 14 amino acids. CDR3 bases: TGTGCCAGCAGCTTGAGTCAGGGGGCCACTGAAGCTTTCTTT. Protein product: CASSLSQGATEAFF.

The rearrangement links TRBV9 to TRBJ2-1; TRBD2 matches at 10 bases. There are 16 residues in the CDR3. V shed 0 bases, J shed 9 bases, and the junction held 9 bases outside the gene matches. Germline V gene lookup returns CDR1 SGDLS and CDR2 YYNGEE. The CDR3 sequence is CASSVGPSGSSGEQFF. CDR3 DNA: TGTGCCAGCAGCGTAGGCCCTAGCGGGAGTAGCGGTGAGCAGTTCTTC.

This sequence joins TRBV6-1 and TRBJ2-3, with a tentative D call TRBD2 (6 bases). This CDR3 is 15 amino acids long. Trimming took 5 bases from V and 2 from J, leaving 14 bases between them. Germline assignment: CDR1 MNHNS and CDR2 SASEGT. The CDR3 region is CASSREWRNTDTQYF. For the CDR3, the DNA is TGTGCCAGCAGTCGGGAGTGGAGAAACACAGATACGCAGTATTTT.

The genes are TRBV6-6 and TRBJ1-2; D is undetermined. Trimming cost V 6 bases and J 4 bases, with 12 bases left between them. Germline lookup yields CDR1 MNHNY and CDR2 SVGAGI (reference sequence). The CDR3 is 13 amino acids. The CDR3 loop reads CASSPSFSYGYTF. The CDR3 DNA is TGTGCCAGCAGCCCCTCCTTTTCCTATGGCTACACCTTC.

The rearrangement uses TRBV19 and TRBJ1-5; the match to TRBD1 covers 8 bases. The V gene end was trimmed by 0 bases and the J gene end by 3 bases; junction bases not matched to a gene: 7. The CDR3 extends over 17 amino acids. Germline V gene data show CDR1 as LNHDA and CDR2 as SQIVND (reference sequence). CDR3 loop: CASSIDLSRGLNQPQHF. As DNA, the CDR3 is TGTGCCAGTAGTATAGATCTTAGCAGGGGGCTCAATCAGCCCCAGCATTTT.

The chain employs TRBV6-4 and TRBJ2-1, with TRBD2 matching 11 bases. Germline assignment: CDR1 MRHNA and CDR2 SNTAGT. Trimming took 3 bases from V and 10 from J; bases not matched to a gene: 5. This CDR3 has 14 residues. The DNA of the CDR3 is TGTGCCAGCAGTGAGCTAGCGGGAGGAGGCGAGCAGTTCTTC. The encoded protein is CASSELAGGGEQFF.

There are a few counts of this clone. This rearrangement joins TRBV28 to TRBJ2-5; 11 nucleotides match TRBD2. V was clipped by 3 bases and J by 11 bases; unmatched bases: 14. This CDR3 comprises 16 residues. CDR1 is MDHEN and CDR2 is SYDVKM in the germline V gene. CDR3: CASSFPTLAGEGEQYF. In nucleotides, the CDR3 is TGTGCCAGCAGTTTCCCGACACTAGCGGGAGAGGGTGAGCAGTACTTC.

This clone was detected only once. The chain links TRBV4-3 to TRBJ1-1, with 9 bases lining up with TRBD1. The CDR3 is 13 residues long. The germline V gene has CDR1 LGHNA and CDR2 YSLEER. Trimming cost V 4 bases and J 11 bases; bases outside gene matches: 8. CDR3 nucleotide sequence: TGCGCCAGCAGCCCGGACAGGGGAGATTGCGCTTTCTTT. It translates to CASSPDRGDCAFF.